This T cell receptor (beta chain) was profiled in a study of T cell repertoires in cytomegalovirus infection. The germline V and J ends were trimmed by 4 bases and 0 bases, with 22 bases remaining between them. This CDR3 region has 19 residues. Germline V lookup: CDR1 SGHTA, CDR2 FQGNSA. On this clonotype: Its antigen remains unidentified.

TCRdb re-derived calls from the reads in MiXCR, one entry per CDR3 protein. The sample has about 500,000 distinct CDR3 sequences, 33% seen once. The rearrangement joins TRBV7-2 to TRBJ1-5, with TRBD1 as a possible D gene (6 bases). Here the sequenced sample was cultured PBMCs, taken from culture after CMV antigen stimulation. The receptor's source is a human donor in good health (CMV status not recorded). Some clones in this sample may be carry-over from other donors' samples. CDR3: CASSSLERPLDSSNQPQHF. Written as DNA, the CDR3 is TGTGCCAGCAGCTCCTTAGAGAGACCCCTGGACAGTAGCAATCAGCCCCAGCATTTT. Using reference TRBV7-2 and TRBJ1-5 for the parts outside the CDR3, the full variable domain is GAGVSQSPSNKVTEKGKDVELRCDPISGHTALYWYRQSLGQGLEFLIYFQGNSAPDKSGLPSDRFSAERTGGSVSTLTIQRTQQEDSAVYLCASSSLERPLDSSNQPQHFGDGTRLSIL.